This T cell receptor (beta chain) was found in a study of human T cells and chemical hapten exposure. Study information: Patients had diphenylcyclopropenone applied to the scalp weekly throughout the roughly 22-week study. Points from the study as a whole: Alopecia affected the donors, so their immune response may differ from healthy people's.

V lost 4 bases, J lost 5 bases, and 4 bases lay in between. Germline V gene data show CDR1 as KGHDR and CDR2 as SFDVKD. The CDR3 length is 11 residues. The table lists this clonotype with many counts. As yet, its antigen is unknown. Described time point: patch test 1, 2 weeks after DPC sensitization. The treatment denotes: therapeutic diphenylcyclopropenone sensitization with weekly scalp DPC. Unfractionated whole blood served as the source for total RNA extraction. The study's library attached unique molecular identifiers to single cDNA molecules. MiXCR, run by TCRdb on the RACE reads, gives a single entry per CDR3 protein. The sample gives some 52,000 distinct CDR3 sequences, approximately 11% of which show up once; 1.8% is in the top ten.

The material was whole blood, obtained in connection with sensitization to the hapten diphenylcyclopropenone (DPC). The origin of this receptor is a woman aged 40 to 50 with alopecia areata. Some clones in this sample may be carry-over from other donors' samples. The rearrangement uses TRBV24-1 and TRBJ1-2; D remains ambiguous. CDR3 sequence reads: CATSDSYGYTF. The CDR3 DNA reads as TGTGCCACCAGTGACTCTTATGGCTACACCTTC.